This T cell receptor (beta chain) was sequenced during a study of T-cell reconstitution after alpha-beta-depleted transplantation in children. Whole-study findings and limits: Several hundred rapidly expanded clones from non-depleted graft cells reportedly supplied alpha-beta T cells about two months post-transplant.

Preparation of the TCRbeta library involved a method that used unique molecular identifiers. In TCRdb, the PCR reads were re-called with MiXCR into one record per CDR3 protein. Of about 200,000 distinct CDR3 sequences listed, about 6% are singletons. The junction had 12 bases not matched to a gene; V was cut back by 3 bases and J by 9 bases. The CDR3 extends over 17 amino acids. Per germline, CDR1 SEHNR and CDR2 FQNEAQ (reference sequence). This clonotype was seen ten or more times. Antigen specificity is unknown. This TCR was sampled from a girl less than two years old with combined immunodeficiency, due to receive a stem cell transplant. Material: PBMCs, obtained before TCRalphabeta/CD19-depleted stem cell transplant. V and J are TRBV7-9 and TRBJ1-6; 9 bases map to TRBD1. DNA of the CDR3: TGTGCCAGCAGCTTGGATGGACAGGGGACCTCCACTTCACCCCTCCACTTT. Translating gives CASSLDGQGTSTSPLHF.